Listed below are T cell receptor beta chains from one sample, sequenced in a study of CD8 T cells in ankylosing spondylitis. TCRdb reprocessed the 5' RACE reads via MiXCR and lists one record per CDR3 protein. The sample has around 250,000 distinct CDR3 sequences, about a sixth seen once; the top ten hold 25% to 40%. The material sequenced was blood, either unsorted or a sorted T cell fraction (not recorded which). All receptors derive from a male donor with ankylosing spondylitis or in good health (not recorded which). CDR3s include the opening cysteine and the closing phenylalanine or tryptophan. D genes are given only for firm matches. Size tells how often a clone was seen (once, few, many) or the class of an expanded clone, and some rows leave it out.

J gene,D gene,clone size,V gene,CDR3 DNA,CDR3 protein
TRBJ1-4,-,few,TRBV25-1,TGTGCCAGCAGTGATAGGATGAGGGGTGACGAAAAACTGTTTTTT,CASSDRMRGDEKLFF
TRBJ2-1,-,-,TRBV7-9,TGTGCCAGCAGCTTTTTCGTAGCTGAGGACAATGAGCAGTTCTTC,CASSFFVAEDNEQFF
TRBJ2-3,TRBD1,-,TRBV5-1,TGCGCCAGCAGCCCGACAGGGATCTCAGATACGCAGTATTTT,CASSPTGISDTQYF
TRBJ2-7,-,few,TRBV4-2,TGTGCCAGCAGCCAGCGGACCGAGTCCTACGAGCAGTACTTC,CASSQRTESYEQYF
TRBJ2-2,-,many,TRBV7-9,TGTGCCAGCAGCTTAGTTGGGGTCGAGGAGCTGTTTTTT,CASSLVGVEELFF
TRBJ2-7,TRBD2,many,TRBV4-1,TGCGCCAGCAGCCAGACCCTAGCGGGAGTTCGGGACGAGCAGTACTTC,CASSQTLAGVRDEQYF
TRBJ2-7,-,-,TRBV9,TGTGCCAGCAGCGCGGGACTCCCCTACGAGCAGTACTTC,CASSAGLPYEQYF
TRBJ2-7,-,few,TRBV14,TGTGCCAGCAGCCAAGAGCGGGGAGTCTCCTACGAGCAGTACTTC,CASSQERGVSYEQYF
TRBJ2-2,-,-,TRBV29-1,TGCAGCGTTGAATGGGAGGAGGGACACGCCGGGGAGCTGTTTTTT,CSVEWEEGHAGELFF
TRBJ2-3,-,-,TRBV20-1,TGCAGTGCTAGGTCGTCTAGCCGCACAGATACGCAGTATTTT,CSARSSSRTDTQYF
TRBJ2-2,-,many,TRBV5-1,TGCGCCAGCACATCATCGAACACCGGGGAGCTGTTTTTT,CASTSSNTGELFF
TRBJ2-1,TRBD2,few,TRBV29-1,TGCAGCGTTGGGGGCACTAGCGGGAGGTCCTACAATGAGCAGTTCTTC,CSVGGTSGRSYNEQFF